What follows is one TCR beta chain and its context. This specimen comes from a study of blood T cell repertoires in COVID-19. Overall study: Acute and convalescent COVID-19 specimens originated in the United States, Italy and Spain. Sources were T cells, B-cell-depleted T cells, or PBMCs; the material itself was cDNA or gDNA.

Original processing notes: Amplification from reference gene primers served as the basis for estimated nucleated cell counts. Repertoires were generated with immunoSEQ multiplex PCR, while TCRdb's copy carries only in-frame clones and drops some. V and J calls and clone size are given by that table; D and trimming were obtained from the DNA. The sample holds under 80,000 clones, about 88% seen once. Germline V lookup: CDR1 MGHRA, CDR2 YSYEKL. Unmatched junction bases numbered 3, after V lost 2 bases and J lost 1 base. The CDR3 length is 15 residues. This clonotype was sampled from a man between 65 and 85 years old with active COVID-19. Sequencing input: peripheral blood. The chain has TRBV4-1 and TRBJ2-3; 7 nucleotides align to TRBD1. DNA of the CDR3: TGCGCCAGCAGCCAACGGGACAGACGCACAGATACGCAGTATTTT. Its protein is CASSQRDRRTDTQYF.